Sequencing of this TCR beta chain was carried out in a study of TIL therapy for anti-PD-1-resistant metastatic lung cancer. This was the immunoSEQ v3 assay. Produced via immunoSEQ multiplex PCR; TCRdb's table is partial and in-frame only. The sample lists under 70,000 clones, 80% to 90% occurring once. Time point of the sample: pre-treatment sample, taken before nivolumab and TIL therapy. Adults with stage 4 NSCLC were enrolled in a phase I trial. The CDR3 loop spans 13 amino acids. V was clipped by 6 bases and J by 1 base, with 9 bases between them. Germline V lookup: CDR1 ENHRY, CDR2 SYGVKD. This chain connects TRBV10-3 to TRBJ1-1; possible D gene TRBD1, 5 bases. This sequence originates from a person between 30 and 79 years old with non-small cell lung cancer. Sequences were derived from blood, sampled at baseline. CDR3 sequence (DNA): TGTGCCATCAGATTCGACAGGAACACTGAAGCTTTCTTT. Its translation: CAIRFDRNTEAFF.